These 24 T cell receptor beta chains were all obtained from the same sample, sequenced in a study of radiotherapy plus CTLA-4 blockade in lung cancer. Some clones are missing from TCRdb's copy, which holds only in-frame ones; the method was immunoSEQ multiplex PCR. This sample has tens of thousands of clones, with 55% to 75% found just once. The sample in question was peripheral blood, obtained from a patient treated with radiotherapy plus ipilimumab. The receptors were sampled from a human donor with non-small cell lung cancer who had stable disease on radiotherapy plus ipilimumab.

The V gene is TRBV5-1, the J gene TRBJ2-2; 8 bases fit TRBD2. Losses at the gene ends were 1 base for V and 7 bases for J; bases not matched to a gene: 15. CDR3 length: 18 amino acids. Germline V gene sequence: CDR1 SGHRS, CDR2 YFSETQ. CDR3 loop: CASSLNPHGAGGFGELFF. CDR3 DNA sequence: TGCGCCAGCAGCTTGAACCCCCACGGGGCGGGGGGCTTCGGGGAGCTGTTTTTT.

This clone was recorded a few times. This rearrangement joins TRBV27 to TRBJ2-1; 10 bases are a match to TRBD1. Germline lookup yields CDR1 MNHEY and CDR2 SMNVEV (reference sequence). Trimming at V came to 5 bases and at J to 3 bases, leaving 4 bases not matched to a gene. There are 15 residues in the CDR3. This CDR3 reads CASSDDRGLYNEQFF. Here the CDR3 DNA reads TGTGCCAGCAGTGACGACAGGGGGCTCTACAATGAGCAGTTCTTC.

This clone was counted a few times. The chain carries TRBV15 and TRBJ1-1; TRBD1 agrees at 8 bases. From germline, CDR1 is LNHNV and CDR2 YYDKDF (reference sequence). V was pared by 8 bases and J by 0 bases, with 5 bases of the junction left unmatched. This CDR3 is 14 amino acids long. The CDR3 region is CATGQGLMNTEAFF. CDR3 in DNA: TGTGCCACCGGACAGGGCCTCATGAACACTGAAGCTTTCTTT.

This rearrangement joins TRBV4-1 to TRBJ2-2; 8 nucleotides match TRBD2. V gave up 2 bases and J gave up 0 bases; unmatched junction bases: 11. Looked up from germline, CDR1 is MGHRA and CDR2 is YSYEKL. This CDR3 region has 19 residues. DNA of the CDR3: TGCGCCAGCAGCCAAATCGGGGGGGGCCGTCAGACGAACACCGGGGAGCTGTTTTTT. The encoded protein is CASSQIGGGRQTNTGELFF.

This clone was seen once. The chain is built from TRBV2 and TRBJ1-4; TRBD1 matches at 7 bases. Unmatched junction bases numbered 6, after V lost 10 bases and J lost 4 bases. This CDR3 is 13 amino acids long. The germline gives CDR1 SNHLY, CDR2 FYNNEI. This CDR3 reads CANRGQLNEKLFF. CDR3 nucleotide sequence: TGTGCCAACCGGGGACAGCTTAATGAAAAACTGTTTTTT.

This rearrangement joins TRBV2 to TRBJ2-7, with a possible D match to TRBD2 (6 bases). Germline V gene data show CDR1 as SNHLY and CDR2 as FYNNEI. This CDR3 is 12 amino acids long. DNA of the CDR3: TGTGCAACCCGGGCGGGTGGAGGGGAGCAGTACTTC. This sequence encodes CATRAGGGEQYF. The full variable domain, in which reference TRBV2 and TRBJ2-7 provide the parts outside the CDR3, is EPEVTQTPSHQVTQMGQEVILRCVPISNHLYFYWYRQILGQKVEFLVSFYNNEISEKSEIFDDQFSVERPDGSNFTLKIRSTKLEDSAMYFCATRAGGGEQYFGPGTRLTVT.

This clone showed up just a few times. This chain joins TRBV7-9 and TRBJ2-7, with 12 bases that match TRBD1. J gave up 3 bases and V 5 bases, and 8 bases lay outside the gene matches. The V gene's germline CDR1 is SEHNR and CDR2 FQNEAQ (reference sequence). The CDR3 totals 16 residues. CDR3 sequence (DNA): TGTGCCAGCAGCCGCACCGGGACAGGGGGCCGCTACGAGCAGTACTTC. Amino acids: CASSRTGTGGRYEQYF. The entire variable domain, with the rest obtained from reference TRBV7-9 and TRBJ2-7, is as follows: DTGVSQNPRHKITKRGQNVTFRCDPISEHNRLYWYRQTLGQGPEFLTYFQNEAQLEKSRLLSDRFSAERPKGSFSTLEIQRTEQGDSAMYLCASSRTGTGGRYEQYFGPGTRLTVT.

This clone was counted between two and nine times. V is TRBV10-3 and J is TRBJ2-1, with D possibly matching TRBD1 (5 bases). V lost 6 bases to trimming and J lost 0 bases, with 6 bases between them. From germline, CDR1 is ENHRY and CDR2 SYGVKD. The CDR3 extends over 13 amino acids. Here the CDR3 DNA reads TGTGCCATCAGCCAGGGCTCCTACAATGAGCAGTTCTTC. Translation gives CAISQGSYNEQFF.

This clone was picked up a small number of times. This chain links TRBV4-2 with TRBJ1-6; unclear D gene. Trimming shortened V by 0 bases and J by 10 bases, and 7 bases separated the two germline ends. The CDR3 sequence is 13 residues long. Per the germline V gene, CDR1 is LGHNA and CDR2 is YNFKEQ. The CDR3 DNA reads TGTGCCAGCAGCCAAGATCGCGAATCACCCCTCCACTTT. Protein: CASSQDRESPLHF.

The chain combines TRBV9 with TRBJ2-3; tentative D call: TRBD2 (6 bases). The CDR3 spans 17 residues. V lost 0 bases to trimming and J lost 0 bases, with 14 bases between them. CDR1 and CDR2 from the germline V gene are SGDLS and YYNGEE. The CDR3 DNA reads as TGTGCCAGCAGCGTAGGCGCCGGGGGATTGAGCACAGATACGCAGTATTTT. Translating gives CASSVGAGGLSTDTQYF.

V gene TRBV5-1 combines with J gene TRBJ2-6, with 8 positions matching TRBD1. CDR1 SGHRS and CDR2 YFSETQ come from the germline V gene. CDR3 length: 16 amino acids. After removal of 4 bases from V and 4 bases from J, the junction contained 7 bases not matched to a gene. CDR3 in DNA: TGCGCCAGCAGCGCAGGACAGGGAAAAGGGGCCAACGTCCTGACTTTC. Translation: CASSAGQGKGANVLTF.

The chain links TRBV6-6 to TRBJ1-1; no clear D. Trimming shortened V by 2 bases and J by 4 bases, and 8 bases separated the two germline ends. The CDR3 totals 13 residues. Germline loops: CDR1 MNHNY, CDR2 SVGAGI (reference sequence). Written as DNA, the CDR3 is TGTGCCAGCAGTTACCTGACAAGCACTGAAGCTTTCTTT. This encodes CASSYLTSTEAFF.

This clone was detected only a few times. The chain couples TRBV7-9 to TRBJ2-1, with D tentatively TRBD2 (5 bases). The CDR3 runs to 15 residues. In germline, CDR1 is SEHNR, CDR2 FQNEAQ (reference sequence). The V end lost 5 bases, the J end lost 6 bases, and 17 bases lay between the germline ends. The CDR3 nucleotides read TGTGCCAGCAGCACACCTCGGGCGGGCGCCAATGAGCAGTTCTTC. It yields the protein CASSTPRAGANEQFF.

The chain is built from TRBV15 and TRBJ1-4, with D unresolved. Germline CDR1 LNHNV, CDR2 YYDKDF (reference sequence). The CDR3 runs 15 residues. V was clipped by 1 base and J by 4 bases, with 10 bases between them. This CDR3 is CATSRGRGLNEKLFF. CDR3 bases: TGTGCCACCAGCAGAGGTAGAGGGCTTAATGAAAAACTGTTTTTT.

V is TRBV10-3 and J is TRBJ2-7; possible D gene TRBD1, 5 bases. The germline gives CDR1 ENHRY, CDR2 SYGVKD. V lost 8 bases and J lost 3, with 23 bases in between. The CDR3 extends over 16 amino acids. The CDR3 DNA reads TGTGCCATCGGAAAAACAGGACGTCATCTTAACTACGAGCAGTACTTC. Encoded protein: CAIGKTGRHLNYEQYF.

This clone has a handful of counts. The chain carries TRBV5-4 and TRBJ2-7; 10 bases are a match to TRBD1. CDR1 is SGHNT, CDR2 YYREEE, per germline (reference sequence). CDR3 length: 15 amino acids. V gave up 1 base and J gave up 4 bases; unmatched junction bases: 5. The chain's CDR3 is CASSLPGQGVYEQYF. The CDR3 DNA is TGTGCCAGCAGCTTGCCCGGACAGGGGGTTTACGAGCAGTACTTC.

The rearrangement links TRBV9 to TRBJ1-2, with a tentative D call TRBD1 (6 bases). Germline V CDR1 and CDR2: SGDLS, YYNGEE. This CDR3 has 13 residues. V was clipped by 2 bases and J by 6 bases, with 11 bases between them. CDR3 nucleotides: TGTGCCAGCAGCGTCGGGGGGCTCGATGGCTACACCTTC. Protein: CASSVGGLDGYTF.

V gene TRBV5-4 combines with J gene TRBJ2-7; 9 bases line up with TRBD1. The CDR3 has 14 residues. V shed 7 bases and J 5 bases; nucleotides not matched to a gene: 10. Germline CDR1 is SGHNT and CDR2 is YYREEE (reference sequence). CDR3 amino acids: CASRPGQGIDEQYF. The CDR3 DNA follows: TGTGCCAGCCGACCGGGACAGGGTATAGACGAGCAGTACTTC. The full variable domain, completed using reference TRBV5-4 and TRBJ2-7, is ETGVTQSPTHLIKTRGQQVTLRCSSQSGHNTVSWYQQALGQGPQFIFQYYREEENGRGNFPPRFSGLQFPNYSSELNVNALELDDSALYLCASRPGQGIDEQYFGPGTRLTVT.

The chain employs TRBV30 and TRBJ1-5; 10 nucleotides match TRBD1. After removal of 2 bases from V and 7 bases from J, the junction contained 8 bases not matched to a gene. The CDR3 totals 15 residues. CDR1 and CDR2 from the germline V gene are GTSNPN and SVGIG (reference sequence). The CDR3 DNA follows: TGTGCCTGGAGTACCGGGACAGGGGAAAGGCAGCCCCAGCATTTT. This translates into CAWSTGTGERQPQHF.

The chain is built from TRBV18 and TRBJ1-5; 7 bases fit TRBD1. This CDR3 contains 16 residues. V was pared by 3 bases and J by 4 bases, with 9 bases of the junction left unmatched. Germline values: CDR1 KGHSH, CDR2 LQKENI. Here the CDR3 DNA reads TGTGCCAGCTCACCTACCGGGACAGCGAATAATCAGCCCCAGCATTTT. It is translated as CASSPTGTANNQPQHF.

The chain links TRBV18 to TRBJ1-1; D may be TRBD1 (5 bases). Germline assignment: CDR1 KGHSH and CDR2 LQKENI. V dropped 2 bases and J dropped 3 bases, with 10 bases sitting between them. CDR3 size: 14 residues. The CDR3 sequence: CASSPSRGDTEAFF. Here the CDR3 DNA reads TGTGCCAGCTCACCATCCCGGGGGGACACTGAAGCTTTCTTT. Full variable domain (remainder filled in from reference TRBV18 and TRBJ1-1): NAGVMQNPRHLVRRRGQEARLRCSPMKGHSHVYWYRQLPEEGLKFMVYLQKENIIDESGMPKERFSAEFPKEGPSILRIQQVVRGDSAAYFCASSPSRGDTEAFFGQGTRLTVV.

The chain is built from TRBV29-1 and TRBJ1-1, with TRBD1 as a possible D gene (5 bases). Per the germline V gene, CDR1 is SQVTM and CDR2 is ANQGSEA. V dropped 6 bases and J dropped 0 bases, with 14 bases sitting between them. The CDR3 has 14 residues. The DNA of the CDR3 is TGCAGCGTGACTCGACAGTCCATGAACACTGAAGCTTTCTTT. Its translation is CSVTRQSMNTEAFF.

This clone was recorded a few times. V is TRBV9 and J is TRBJ2-3, with D possibly matching TRBD2 (5 bases). V was pared by 3 bases and J by 5 bases, with 13 bases between. Germline V gene lookup returns CDR1 SGDLS and CDR2 YYNGEE. The CDR3 is 14 residues long. The CDR3 protein is CASSAQVSGDTQYF. Written as DNA, the CDR3 is TGTGCCAGCAGCGCCCAGGTGAGCGGAGATACGCAGTATTTT.

The chain links TRBV6-5 to TRBJ2-7; D is possibly TRBD1 (6 bases). Trimming removed 10 bases at V and 3 bases at J, with 22 bases between. Germline V gene data show CDR1 as MNHEY and CDR2 as SVGAGI. The CDR3 runs to 15 residues. CDR3 sequence (DNA): TGTGCCACCAGAGTCTTCCAGGGGCTTGACTACGAGCAGTACTTC. This codes for CATRVFQGLDYEQYF.